Listed here are 2 T cell receptor beta chains from one sample, sequenced in a study of glioma-infiltrating T cells after dendritic cell vaccination. TCRdb's table, derived via immunoSEQ multiplex PCR, lists solely in-frame clones and lacks some. The data show fewer than 75,000 clones, with more than 70% seen just once and roughly 8.8% held by the top ten. Regarding time point: after dendritic cell vaccination, including at tumor progression/relapse. Sample: blood, taken after dendritic cell vaccination. These TCRs come from a human donor with glioblastoma.

The rearrangement joins TRBV5-6 to TRBJ2-7; TRBD2 might be the D (6 bases). V was pared by 4 bases and J by 3 bases, with 17 bases between. The CDR3 loop spans 15 amino acids. Germline assignment: CDR1 SGHDT and CDR2 YYEEEE. CDR3 sequence: CASSPTSRRLYEQYF. CDR3 coding DNA: TGTGCCAGCAGCCCTACTAGCCGGCGCCTCTACGAGCAGTACTTC. The full variable domain, completed using reference TRBV5-6 and TRBJ2-7, is DAGVTQSPTHLIKTRGQQVTLRCSPKSGHDTVSWYQQALGQGPQFIFQYYEEEERQRGNFPDRFSGHQFPNYSSELNVNALLLGDSALYLCASSPTSRRLYEQYFGPGTRLTVT.

The rearrangement links TRBV19 to TRBJ2-5; perhaps TRBD2 as D (6 bases). The V gene lost 4 bases and the J gene lost 2 bases, with 11 bases spanning the gap. The germline gives CDR1 LNHDA, CDR2 SQIVND (reference sequence). The CDR3 has 14 amino acids. The CDR3 loop reads CASSTRDLQETQYF. The CDR3 DNA is TGTGCCAGTAGTACCAGGGACTTGCAAGAGACCCAGTACTTC.